The sequence of this T cell receptor beta chain was determined in a study of shared clonotypes between healthy human individuals. Under the authors' procedure: There were no quality scores in the junction-only immunoSEQ sequences, so filtering differed. Produced via immunoSEQ multiplex PCR; TCRdb's table is partial and in-frame only. For V, J and clone size, that table is used; D and trimming come from the DNA. Here the sample spans about 480,000 clones, around 79% being singletons. CDR3 length equals 15 residues. Trimming removed 4 bases at V and 0 bases at J, with 12 bases between. Germline lookup yields CDR1 MDHEN and CDR2 SYDVKM. Those who donated, Caucasian adults without exception, all lived in Nashville, Tennessee.

The chain employs TRBV28 and TRBJ1-2, with D unresolved. The material sequenced was PBMCs. The source is a woman in her thirties or forties in good health. Some clones in this sample may be carry-over from other donors' samples. CDR3 DNA sequence: TGTGCCAGCAGTTCCCCTTTTGTGGCTAACTATGGCTACACCTTC. This encodes CASSSPFVANYGYTF.